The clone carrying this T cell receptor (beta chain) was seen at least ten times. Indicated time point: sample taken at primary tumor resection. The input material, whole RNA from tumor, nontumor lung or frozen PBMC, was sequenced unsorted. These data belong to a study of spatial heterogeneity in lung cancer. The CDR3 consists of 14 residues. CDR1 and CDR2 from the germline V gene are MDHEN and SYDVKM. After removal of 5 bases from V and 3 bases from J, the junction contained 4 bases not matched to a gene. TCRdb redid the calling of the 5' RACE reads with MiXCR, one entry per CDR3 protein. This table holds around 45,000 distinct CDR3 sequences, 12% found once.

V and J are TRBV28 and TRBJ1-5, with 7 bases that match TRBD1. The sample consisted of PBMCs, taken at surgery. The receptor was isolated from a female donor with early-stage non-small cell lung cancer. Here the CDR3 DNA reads TGTGCCAGCAGTCCCGGGACAGTCAATCAGCCCCAGCATTTT. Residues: CASSPGTVNQPQHF.